These T cell receptor beta chains were read from a single sample in a study of identical twins. TCRdb called the 5' RACE reads again in MiXCR, with one record for every CDR3 protein. The table records hundreds of thousands of distinct CDR3 sequences, under 25% of them present only once. These same data were also listed under a study on yellow fever vaccine responses in identical twins.

The specimen was CD4+ T cells sorted from blood. The receptors come from a woman aged 18 to 35 in good health. Both conserved end residues are trimmed from each CDR3. D genes are given only for firm matches.

D | J | V | CDR3
TRBD1 | TRBJ2-2 | TRBV20-1 | SAREGRGPGELF
- | TRBJ2-7 | TRBV6-5 | ASSYSVGNEQY
- | TRBJ2-7 | TRBV11-3 | ASSLRGGGGYEQY
TRBD1 | TRBJ2-4 | TRBV5-1 | ASSPGGTLNIQY
TRBD2 | TRBJ2-1 | TRBV6-2/TRBV6-3 | ASTQGGPEF
- | TRBJ1-4 | TRBV20-1 | SARQAATDEKLF
- | TRBJ2-5 | TRBV19 | ASSRAALQETQY
- | TRBJ2-1 | TRBV20-1 | SAPNSKRPSSYNEQF
TRBD2 | TRBJ2-7 | TRBV2 | ASSTSGRAYEQY
TRBD1 | TRBJ2-2 | TRBV5-1 | ASSKDRLHTGELF
- | TRBJ1-2 | TRBV7-3 | ASSPKTGGGYT
TRBD2 | TRBJ2-1 | TRBV3-1 | ASRGSGGVGEQF
TRBD1 | TRBJ1-1 | TRBV7-9 | ASSLPEGQRTEAF
- | TRBJ2-1 | TRBV5-1 | ASSDPTGWYTNEQF
- | TRBJ2-3 | TRBV12-3/TRBV12-4 | ATSGLSTDTQY